The 27 T cell receptor beta chains listed next were all sequenced from one sample in a study of PD-1 blockade in mismatch repair-deficient tumors. Sequenced by immunoSEQ multiplex PCR; TCRdb stores in-frame clones only, minus some. The sample yields 15,000 or so clones, roughly 84% seen once. The source was PBMCs, collected less than 25 weeks after starting pembrolizumab. The receptors originated from an adult with mismatch repair-deficient cancer.

The chain employs TRBV9 and TRBJ2-1, with unresolved D. CDR3 length equals 15 residues. Germline CDR1 SGDLS, CDR2 YYNGEE. The germline V and J ends were trimmed by 0 bases and 6 bases, with 13 bases remaining between them. The chain's CDR3 is CASSVEDRSSNEQFF. In nucleotides, the CDR3 is TGTGCCAGCAGCGTAGAGGATAGATCTAGCAATGAGCAGTTCTTC.

This rearrangement joins TRBV5-8 to TRBJ2-7, with 7 bases lining up with TRBD1. V lost 0 bases and J lost 3; bases outside the gene matches: 6. This CDR3 has 15 residues. The germline gives CDR1 SGHTS, CDR2 YDEGEE. The CDR3 DNA follows: TGTGCCAGCAGCTTGGTGACAGGGAGTAACTACGAGCAGTACTTC. Protein product: CASSLVTGSNYEQYF.

The J gene is TRBJ2-1, the V gene TRBV4-1; 12 bases align to TRBD2. The J segment lost 6 bases and the V segment lost 2 bases, leaving 8 bases of the junction unmatched. CDR3 size: 17 residues. Germline V gene data show CDR1 as MGHRA and CDR2 as YSYEKL. The chain's CDR3 is CASSQPTSGRRGNEQFF. The CDR3, as DNA: TGCGCCAGCAGCCAACCCACTAGCGGGAGGCGCGGCAATGAGCAGTTCTTC.

The V call is TRBV23-1, the J call TRBJ2-5, with TRBD1 matching 9 bases. TRBV23-1 is an ORF, and what it does is uncertain. CDR3 length: 17 residues. V dropped 6 bases and J dropped 3; count of bases not matched to a gene: 14. The CDR3 region is CASRLLGQGLLKETQYF. The DNA for the CDR3 is TGCGCCAGCAGACTGCTGGGACAGGGACTACTAAAAGAGACCCAGTACTTC.

The V call is TRBV30, the J call TRBJ1-5; perhaps TRBD1 as D (5 bases). The germline V and J ends were trimmed by 1 base and 6 bases, with 19 bases remaining between them. Germline lookup yields CDR1 GTSNPN and CDR2 SVGIG (reference sequence). The CDR3 loop spans 16 amino acids. The CDR3, as DNA: TGTGCCTGGAGTGCCAGGACATCACATCCGGGTCAGCCCCAGCATTTT. The encoded protein is CAWSARTSHPGQPQHF. Full variable domain (remainder filled in from reference TRBV30 and TRBJ1-5): SQTIHQWPATLVQPVGSPLSLECTVEGTSNPNLYWYRQAAGRGLQLLFYSVGIGQISSEVPQNLSASRPQDRQFILSSKKLLLSDSGFYLCAWSARTSHPGQPQHFGDGTRLSIL.

The chain carries TRBV30 and TRBJ1-1, with TRBD1 identical over 8 bases. V lost 0 bases, J lost 11 bases, and 2 bases stayed unmatched. The germline CDR1 and CDR2 sequences are GTSNPN and SVGIG (reference sequence). The CDR3 loop spans 11 amino acids. The CDR3: CAWSVGDRAFF. As DNA, the CDR3 is TGTGCCTGGAGTGTTGGGGACAGGGCTTTCTTT.

This clone was counted only a few times. The chain uses TRBV6-5 and TRBJ2-7; D not resolved. Germline V gives CDR1 MNHEY, CDR2 SVGAGI. CDR3 length equals 14 residues. Trimming took 2 bases from V and 0 from J, leaving 8 bases between them. The CDR3, as DNA: TGTGCCAGCAGTTACGACACGGCCTCCTACGAGCAGTACTTC. This translates into CASSYDTASYEQYF.

The chain recombines TRBV11-3 with TRBJ2-1; 9 bases map to TRBD2. CDR3 length: 15 amino acids. CDR1 and CDR2 from the germline V gene are SGHNT and YENEEA. V lost 1 base, J lost 6 bases, and 4 bases stayed unmatched. The CDR3 DNA follows: TGTGCCAGCAGCTTAGTCGGTAGCGGGAGCAATGAGCAGTTCTTC. This translates into CASSLVGSGSNEQFF.

This sequence joins TRBV28 and TRBJ1-1; 7 bases line up with TRBD1. V was pared by 2 bases and J by 0 bases, with 3 bases of the junction left unmatched. Per germline, CDR1 MDHEN and CDR2 SYDVKM. The CDR3 length is 15 residues. The DNA of the CDR3 is TGTGCCAGCAGTTTAGACAGGGAGCTGAACACTGAAGCTTTCTTT. It translates to CASSLDRELNTEAFF.

This chain uses TRBV7-9 with TRBJ2-3; D unclear. CDR3 length equals 13 residues. Germline V gene lookup returns CDR1 SEHNR and CDR2 FQNEAQ (reference sequence). The V and J ends lost 1 base and 4 bases respectively, with 6 bases between them. Here the CDR3 DNA reads TGTGCCAGCAGCTTAGGGGCTCCAGATACGCAGTATTTT. It is translated as CASSLGAPDTQYF.

The chain couples TRBV5-1 to TRBJ2-7; D possibly corresponds to TRBD1 (5 bases). Trimming removed 4 bases at V and 2 bases at J, with 13 bases between. Germline CDR1 SGHRS, CDR2 YFSETQ. The CDR3 consists of 14 residues. CDR3 loop: CASSLIQAPYEQYF. CDR3 nucleotide sequence: TGCGCCAGCAGCCTGATACAGGCCCCCTACGAGCAGTACTTC.

The chain couples TRBV30 to TRBJ2-3, with a possible D match to TRBD1 (5 bases). V was pared by 4 bases and J by 0 bases, with 8 bases between. The CDR3 consists of 13 residues. Germline loops: CDR1 GTSNPN, CDR2 SVGIG (reference sequence). The CDR3, as DNA: TGTGCCTGGACAGGGAAAAGCACAGATACGCAGTATTTT. Its translation: CAWTGKSTDTQYF. Variable domain in full (rest from reference TRBV30 and TRBJ2-3): SQTIHQWPATLVQPVGSPLSLECTVEGTSNPNLYWYRQAAGRGLQLLFYSVGIGQISSEVPQNLSASRPQDRQFILSSKKLLLSDSGFYLCAWTGKSTDTQYFGPGTRLTVL.

V is TRBV7-9 and J is TRBJ2-5; tentatively, D is TRBD1 (6 bases). CDR3 length: 13 amino acids. Between the trimmed V and J ends, which lost 4 bases and 7 bases, there was a span of 13 bases. Germline CDR1 and CDR2: SEHNR and FQNEAQ (reference sequence). In DNA form, the CDR3 reads TGTGCCAGCAGCTCCCCAGGGGAAGTGACCCAGTACTTC. It specifies CASSSPGEVTQYF.

V usage is TRBV10-1 and J usage is TRBJ2-1; 13 positions match TRBD2. Losses at the gene ends were 6 bases for V and 8 bases for J; bases not matched to a gene: 7. Looked up from germline, CDR1 is WNHNN and CDR2 is SYGVQD (reference sequence). The CDR3 extends over 15 amino acids. In DNA form, the CDR3 reads TGCGCCAGCAGCCCCGGGACTAGCGGGATCGATGAGCAGTTCTTC. Its protein product is CASSPGTSGIDEQFF.

The CDR3 coding sequence is TGTGCCACCAGCAGAGCACTAGCGGGGAATCACTACGAGCAGTACTTC. Its translation: CATSRALAGNHYEQYF. This chain links TRBV15 with TRBJ2-7, with 10 bases fitting TRBD2. The CDR3 sequence is 16 residues long. The germline V gene has CDR1 LNHNV and CDR2 YYDKDF (reference sequence). V was clipped by 1 base and J by 3 bases; unmatched bases: 6.

The chain couples TRBV2 to TRBJ2-1, with 9 bases matching TRBD1. The CDR3 is 14 residues long. CDR1 SNHLY and CDR2 FYNNEI come from the germline V gene. The V gene end was trimmed by 4 bases and the J gene end by 7 bases; junction bases not matched to a gene: 5. The CDR3 spells CASSGGTGWNEQFF. The CDR3 bases are TGTGCCAGCAGTGGTGGGACAGGGTGGAATGAGCAGTTCTTC.

This clone came up a few times. This chain links TRBV6-5 with TRBJ2-7, with TRBD2 as a possible D gene (6 bases). This CDR3 contains 13 residues. Germline CDR1 is MNHEY and CDR2 is SVGAGI. V was pared by 5 bases and J by 2 bases, with 10 bases between. CDR3 nucleotides: TGTGCCAGCAGTGCGGGGCGAACCTACGAGCAGTACTTC. Translation gives CASSAGRTYEQYF.

The rearrangement joins TRBV7-7 to TRBJ2-1; D possibly corresponds to TRBD1 (5 bases). CDR3 length: 13 residues. CDR1 and CDR2 (germline): SSHAT, FNYEAQ (reference sequence). V was pared by 3 bases and J by 6 bases, with 9 bases between. CDR3 nucleotide sequence: TGTGCCAGCAGCTTCCGGCAGGGCAATGAGCAGTTCTTC. Amino acids: CASSFRQGNEQFF.

The genes are TRBV10-3 and TRBJ2-7, with 15 bases aligning to TRBD2. The CDR3 is 17 residues long. Trimming took 3 bases from V and 2 from J; bases not matched to a gene: 5. Germline lookup yields CDR1 ENHRY and CDR2 SYGVKD. The DNA for the CDR3 is TGTGCCATCAGTGACCCGGGACTAGCGGGAGGCGCCTACGAGCAGTACTTC. Protein sequence: CAISDPGLAGGAYEQYF.

The CDR3 nucleotides read TGTGCCAGCAGCACCCGGACTAGCGGGCTCACAGATACGCAGTATTTT. As protein: CASSTRTSGLTDTQYF. The rearrangement links TRBV14 to TRBJ2-3, with 11 bases fitting TRBD2. Germline V gene sequence: CDR1 SGHDN, CDR2 FVKESK. The CDR3 is 16 residues long. V trimming: 5 bases; J trimming: 2 bases; junction bases outside the gene matches: 6.

J is TRBJ2-2 and V is TRBV28; 13 positions match TRBD2. The V gene end was trimmed by 7 bases and the J gene end by 10 bases; junction bases not matched to a gene: 9. Germline V CDR1 and CDR2: MDHEN, SYDVKM. The CDR3 sequence is 15 residues long. CDR3 residues: CASTTSGRGQAELFF. CDR3 sequence (DNA): TGTGCCAGCACCACTAGCGGGAGGGGTCAAGCGGAGCTGTTTTTT.

V is TRBV5-1 and J is TRBJ2-6; 11 bases line up with TRBD1. Germline CDR1 SGHRS, CDR2 YFSETQ. The V segment lost 4 bases and the J segment 0 bases; nucleotides outside the gene matches: 6. This CDR3 comprises 18 residues. In DNA, the CDR3 is TGCGCCAGCAGCCCACCGGGACAGGGGGTCTCTGGGGCCAACGTCCTGACTTTC. It codes for CASSPPGQGVSGANVLTF.

This clone turned up a few times. The genes are TRBV5-6 and TRBJ2-7; 7 bases align to TRBD2. The CDR3 sequence is 15 residues long. V lost 4 bases, J lost 1 base, and 8 bases stayed unmatched. Germline V gives CDR1 SGHDT, CDR2 YYEEEE. CDR3 nucleotide sequence: TGTGCCAGCAGCCCACTACCTAGCGGATCCTACGAGCAGTACTTC. Translation: CASSPLPSGSYEQYF.

The CDR3 DNA is TGTGCCAGCAGTTTAGGAGTTAGCAATCAGCCCCAGCATTTT. Encoded protein: CASSLGVSNQPQHF. The chain recombines TRBV28 with TRBJ1-5; D not certain. The CDR3 has 14 amino acids. Germline V gene data show CDR1 as MDHEN and CDR2 as SYDVKM. The V end was cut by 2 bases, the J end by 0 bases, with 5 bases between.

The table lists this clone with a few counts. The chain couples TRBV5-1 to TRBJ2-7, with D tentatively TRBD2 (6 bases). The CDR3 is made up of 12 amino acids. The germline gives CDR1 SGHRS, CDR2 YFSETQ. V lost 0 bases and J 6 bases, leaving 7 bases between the germline ends. The CDR3 bases are TGCGCCAGCAGCTTGGCCGGGGGCGAGCAGTACTTC. This codes for CASSLAGGEQYF.

This rearrangement joins TRBV28 to TRBJ2-3; TRBD2 is a possible D gene (6 bases). From germline, CDR1 is MDHEN and CDR2 SYDVKM. The CDR3 spans 15 residues. Trimming shortened V by 10 bases and J by 2 bases, and 19 bases separated the two germline ends. CDR3 amino acids: CAIHAWGGYTDTQYF. DNA for the CDR3: TGTGCCATCCACGCCTGGGGAGGATACACAGATACGCAGTATTTT.

The V and J genes are TRBV19 and TRBJ2-3; D possibly corresponds to TRBD1 (7 bases). The CDR3 is 15 residues long. CDR1 is LNHDA, CDR2 SQIVND, per germline (reference sequence). V lost 10 bases and J lost 4, with 21 bases in between. The CDR3 region is CAIGLGQGGADTQYF. As DNA, the CDR3 is TGTGCCATTGGACTGGGGCAGGGGGGCGCAGATACGCAGTATTTT.